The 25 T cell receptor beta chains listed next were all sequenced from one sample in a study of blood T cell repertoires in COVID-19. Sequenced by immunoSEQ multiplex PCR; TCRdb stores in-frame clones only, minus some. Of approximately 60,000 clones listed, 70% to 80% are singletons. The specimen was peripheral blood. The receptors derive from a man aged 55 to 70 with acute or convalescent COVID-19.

The CDR3 here is CASSLLPGNNQPQHF. CDR3 bases: TGCGCCAGCAGCTTGTTACCAGGGAACAATCAGCCCCAGCATTTT. The chain has TRBV5-1 and TRBJ1-5; perhaps TRBD1 as D (5 bases). The CDR3 runs 15 residues. V lost 1 base, J lost 3 bases, and 11 bases lay in between. Per germline, CDR1 SGHRS and CDR2 YFSETQ. The variable domain in full, completed from reference TRBV5-1 and TRBJ1-5, reads KAGVTQTPRYLIKTRGQQVTLSCSPISGHRSVSWYQQTPGQGLQFLFEYFSETQRNKGNFPGRFSGRQFSNSRSEMNVSTLELGDSALYLCASSLLPGNNQPQHFGDGTRLSIL.

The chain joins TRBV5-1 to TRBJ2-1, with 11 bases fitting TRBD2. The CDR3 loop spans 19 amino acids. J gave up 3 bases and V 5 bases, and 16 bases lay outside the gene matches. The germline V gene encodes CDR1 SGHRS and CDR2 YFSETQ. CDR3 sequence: CASRRGLAGTVFNYNEQFF. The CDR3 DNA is TGCGCCAGCAGGAGAGGACTAGCGGGTACCGTATTTAACTACAATGAGCAGTTCTTC.

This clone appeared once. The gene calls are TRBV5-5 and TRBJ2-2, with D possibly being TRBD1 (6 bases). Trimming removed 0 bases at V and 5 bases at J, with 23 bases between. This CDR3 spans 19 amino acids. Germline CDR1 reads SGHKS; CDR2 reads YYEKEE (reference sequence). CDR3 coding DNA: TGTGCCAGCAGCTTGGCTAGGTCAGGGGTCGAAGTCCATACCGGGGAGCTGTTTTTT. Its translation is CASSLARSGVEVHTGELFF. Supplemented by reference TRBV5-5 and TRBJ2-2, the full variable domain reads DAGVTQSPTHLIKTRGQQVTLRCSPISGHKSVSWYQQVLGQGPQFIFQYYEKEERGRGNFPDRFSARQFPNYSSELNVNALLLGDSALYLCASSLARSGVEVHTGELFFGEGSRLTVL.

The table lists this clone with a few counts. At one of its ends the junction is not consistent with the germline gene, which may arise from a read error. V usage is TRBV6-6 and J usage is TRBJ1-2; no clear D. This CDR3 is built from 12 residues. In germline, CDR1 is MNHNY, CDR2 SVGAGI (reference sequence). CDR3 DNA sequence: TGTGCCAGCAGTTACGCCCGGGAGTCAGCCTTCTTC. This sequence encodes CASSYARESAFF.

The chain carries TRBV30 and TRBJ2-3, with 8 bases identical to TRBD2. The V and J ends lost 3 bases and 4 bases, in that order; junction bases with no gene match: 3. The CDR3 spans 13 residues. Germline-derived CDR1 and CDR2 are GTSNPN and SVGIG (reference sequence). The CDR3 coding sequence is TGTGCCTGGAGCCGAGCGGGGGCAGATACGCAGTATTTT. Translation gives CAWSRAGADTQYF.

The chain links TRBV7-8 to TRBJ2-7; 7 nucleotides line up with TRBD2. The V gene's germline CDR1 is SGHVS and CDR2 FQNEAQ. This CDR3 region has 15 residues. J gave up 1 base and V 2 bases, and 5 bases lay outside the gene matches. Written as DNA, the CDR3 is TGTGCCAGCAGCTTATTAGGCGGGAGTTCCTACGAGCAGTACTTC. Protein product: CASSLLGGSSYEQYF.

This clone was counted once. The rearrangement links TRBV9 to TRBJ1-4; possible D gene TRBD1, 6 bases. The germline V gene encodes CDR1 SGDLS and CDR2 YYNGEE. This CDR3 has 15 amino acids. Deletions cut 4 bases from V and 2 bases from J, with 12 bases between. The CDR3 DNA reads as TGTGCCAGCAGCTCACAGGGTTCGACTAATGAAAAACTGTTTTTT. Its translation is CASSSQGSTNEKLFF.

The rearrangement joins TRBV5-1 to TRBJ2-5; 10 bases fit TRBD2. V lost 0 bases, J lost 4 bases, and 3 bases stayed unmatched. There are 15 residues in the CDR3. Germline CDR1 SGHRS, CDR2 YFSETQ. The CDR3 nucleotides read TGCGCCAGCAGCTTGGATAGCGGGAGGCGAGAGACCCAGTACTTC. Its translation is CASSLDSGRRETQYF.

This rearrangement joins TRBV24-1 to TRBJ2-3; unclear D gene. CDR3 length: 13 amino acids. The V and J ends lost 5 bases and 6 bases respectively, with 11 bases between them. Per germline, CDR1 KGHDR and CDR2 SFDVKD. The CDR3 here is CATSARSWDTQYF. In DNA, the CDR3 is TGTGCCACCAGTGCCAGAAGTTGGGATACGCAGTATTTT.

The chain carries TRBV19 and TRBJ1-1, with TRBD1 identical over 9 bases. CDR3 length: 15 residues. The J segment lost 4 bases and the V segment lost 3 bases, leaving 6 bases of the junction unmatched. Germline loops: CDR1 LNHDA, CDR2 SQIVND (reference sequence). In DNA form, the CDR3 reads TGTGCCAGTAGTATCCGGACAGGGGTGAGCACTGAAGCTTTCTTT. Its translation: CASSIRTGVSTEAFF. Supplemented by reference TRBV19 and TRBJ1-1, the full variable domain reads DGGITQSPKYLFRKEGQNVTLSCEQNLNHDAMYWYRQDPGQGLRLIYYSQIVNDFQKGDIAEGYSVSREKKESFPLTVTSAQKNPTAFYLCASSIRTGVSTEAFFGQGTRLTVV.

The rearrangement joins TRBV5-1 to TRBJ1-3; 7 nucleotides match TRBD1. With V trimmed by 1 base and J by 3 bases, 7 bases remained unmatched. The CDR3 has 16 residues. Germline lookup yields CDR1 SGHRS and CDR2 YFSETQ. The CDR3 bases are TGCGCCAGCAGCTTGTCGGCGACAGGGTTTGGAAACACCATATATTTT. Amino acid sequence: CASSLSATGFGNTIYF.

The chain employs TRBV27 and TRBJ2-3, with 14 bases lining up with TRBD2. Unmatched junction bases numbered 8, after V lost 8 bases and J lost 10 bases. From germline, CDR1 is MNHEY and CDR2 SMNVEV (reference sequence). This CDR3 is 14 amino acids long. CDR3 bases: TGTGCCAGCCGAGCCGGGACTAGCGGGAGATCGCAGTATTTT. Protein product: CASRAGTSGRSQYF.

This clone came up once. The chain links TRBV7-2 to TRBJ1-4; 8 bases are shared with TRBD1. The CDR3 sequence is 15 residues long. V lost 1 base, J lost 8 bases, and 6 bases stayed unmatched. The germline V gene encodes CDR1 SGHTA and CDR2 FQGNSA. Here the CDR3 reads CASSLDRTGSEKLFF. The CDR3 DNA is TGTGCCAGCAGCTTAGATCGGACAGGGTCCGAAAAACTGTTTTTT.

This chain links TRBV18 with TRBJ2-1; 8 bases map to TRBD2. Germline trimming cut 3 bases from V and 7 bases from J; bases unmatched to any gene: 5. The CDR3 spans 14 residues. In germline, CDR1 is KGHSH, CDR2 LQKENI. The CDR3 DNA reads TGTGCCAGCTCACCGCGGACTAGCTCAAATGAGCAGTTCTTC. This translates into CASSPRTSSNEQFF.

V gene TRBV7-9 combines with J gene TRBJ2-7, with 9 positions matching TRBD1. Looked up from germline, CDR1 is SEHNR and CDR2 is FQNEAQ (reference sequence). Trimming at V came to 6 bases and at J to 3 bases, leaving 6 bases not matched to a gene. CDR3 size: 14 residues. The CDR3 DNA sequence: TGTGCCAGCAGTTCGGACAGGGGCAGCTACGAGCAGTACTTC. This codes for CASSSDRGSYEQYF.

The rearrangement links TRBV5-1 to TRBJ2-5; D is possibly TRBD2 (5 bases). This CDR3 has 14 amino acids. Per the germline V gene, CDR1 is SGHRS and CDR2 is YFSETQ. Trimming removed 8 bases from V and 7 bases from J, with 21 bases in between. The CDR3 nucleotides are TGCGCCAGTTGGGAAGTTACTAGTAAAAGGACCCAGTACTTC. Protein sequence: CASWEVTSKRTQYF.

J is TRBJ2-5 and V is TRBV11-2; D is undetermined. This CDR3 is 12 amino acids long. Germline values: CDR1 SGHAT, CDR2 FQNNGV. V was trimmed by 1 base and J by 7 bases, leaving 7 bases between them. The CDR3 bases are TGTGCCAGCAGCTTAGTAAGCTGGACCCAGTACTTC. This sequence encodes CASSLVSWTQYF.

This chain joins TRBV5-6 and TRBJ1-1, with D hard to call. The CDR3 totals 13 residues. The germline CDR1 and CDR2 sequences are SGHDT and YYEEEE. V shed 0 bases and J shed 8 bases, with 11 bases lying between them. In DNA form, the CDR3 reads TGTGCCAGCAGCTTGGATTTGGGCAGAGAAGCTTTCTTT. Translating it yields CASSLDLGREAFF. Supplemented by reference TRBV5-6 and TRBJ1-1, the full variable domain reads DAGVTQSPTHLIKTRGQQVTLRCSPKSGHDTVSWYQQALGQGPQFIFQYYEEEERQRGNFPDRFSGHQFPNYSSELNVNALLLGDSALYLCASSLDLGREAFFGQGTRLTVV.

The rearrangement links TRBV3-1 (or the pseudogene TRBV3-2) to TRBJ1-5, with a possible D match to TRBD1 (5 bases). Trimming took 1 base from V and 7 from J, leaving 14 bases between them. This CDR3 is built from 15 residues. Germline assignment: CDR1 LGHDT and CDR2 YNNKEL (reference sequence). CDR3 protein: CASSQGVRVDQPQHF. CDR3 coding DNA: TGTGCCAGCAGCCAAGGAGTCAGGGTGGACCAGCCCCAGCATTTT.

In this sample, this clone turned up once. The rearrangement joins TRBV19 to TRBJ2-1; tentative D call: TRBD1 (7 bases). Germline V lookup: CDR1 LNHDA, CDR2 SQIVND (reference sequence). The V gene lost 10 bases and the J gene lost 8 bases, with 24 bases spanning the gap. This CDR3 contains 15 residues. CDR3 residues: CATGGLSTYSDEQFF. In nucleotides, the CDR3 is TGTGCCACAGGGGGACTCTCAACGTACAGCGATGAGCAGTTCTTC.

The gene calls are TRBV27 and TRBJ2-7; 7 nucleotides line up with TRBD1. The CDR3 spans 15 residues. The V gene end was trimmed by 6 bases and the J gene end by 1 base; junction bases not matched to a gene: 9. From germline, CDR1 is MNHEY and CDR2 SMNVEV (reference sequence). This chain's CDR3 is CASSAVGTASYEQYF. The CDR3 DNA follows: TGTGCCAGCAGCGCCGTGGGGACAGCTTCCTACGAGCAGTACTTC.

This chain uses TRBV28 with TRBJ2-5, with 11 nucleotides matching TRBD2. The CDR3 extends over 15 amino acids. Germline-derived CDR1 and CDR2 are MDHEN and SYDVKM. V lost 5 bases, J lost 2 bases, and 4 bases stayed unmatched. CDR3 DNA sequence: TGTGCCAGCAGTGGACTAGCGGGCTATCAAGAGACCCAGTACTTC. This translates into CASSGLAGYQETQYF.

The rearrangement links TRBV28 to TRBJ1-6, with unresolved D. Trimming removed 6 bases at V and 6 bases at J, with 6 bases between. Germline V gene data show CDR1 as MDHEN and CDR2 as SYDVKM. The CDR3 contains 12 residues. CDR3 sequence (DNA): TGTGCCAGCAGACAAACTAATTCACCCCTCCACTTT. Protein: CASRQTNSPLHF. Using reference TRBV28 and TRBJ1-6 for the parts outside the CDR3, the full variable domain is DVKVTQSSRYLVKRTGEKVFLECVQDMDHENMFWYRQDPGLGLRLIYFSYDVKMKEKGDIPEGYSVSREKKERFSLILESASTNQTSMYLCASRQTNSPLHFGNGTRLTVT.

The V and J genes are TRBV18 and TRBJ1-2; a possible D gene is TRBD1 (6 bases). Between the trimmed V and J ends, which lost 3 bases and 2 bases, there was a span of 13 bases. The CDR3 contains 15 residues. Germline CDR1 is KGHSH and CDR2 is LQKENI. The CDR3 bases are TGTGCCAGCTCACCCGGACAGAGGATGAACTATGGCTACACCTTC. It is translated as CASSPGQRMNYGYTF.

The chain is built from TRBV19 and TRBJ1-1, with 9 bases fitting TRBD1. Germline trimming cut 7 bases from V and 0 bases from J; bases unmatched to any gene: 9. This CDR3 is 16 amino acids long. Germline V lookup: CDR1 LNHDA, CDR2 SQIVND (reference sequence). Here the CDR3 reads CASTVQGAGVNTEAFF. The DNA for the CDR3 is TGTGCCAGTACCGTACAGGGGGCGGGGGTGAACACTGAAGCTTTCTTT.